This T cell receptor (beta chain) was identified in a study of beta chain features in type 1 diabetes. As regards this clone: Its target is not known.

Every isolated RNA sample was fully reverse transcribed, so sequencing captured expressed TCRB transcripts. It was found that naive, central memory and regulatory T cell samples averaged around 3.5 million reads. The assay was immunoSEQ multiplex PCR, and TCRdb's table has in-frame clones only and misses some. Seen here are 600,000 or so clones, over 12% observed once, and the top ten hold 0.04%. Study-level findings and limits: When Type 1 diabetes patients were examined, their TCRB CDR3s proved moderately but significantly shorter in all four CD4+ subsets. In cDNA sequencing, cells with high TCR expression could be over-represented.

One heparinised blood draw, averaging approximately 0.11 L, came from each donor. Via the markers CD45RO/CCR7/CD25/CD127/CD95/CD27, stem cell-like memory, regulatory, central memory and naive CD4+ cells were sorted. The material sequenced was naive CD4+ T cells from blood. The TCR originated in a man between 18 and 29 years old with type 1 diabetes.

CDR3 nucleotide sequence: TGTGCCAGCAGCAAAGGTGGTGGAGAGACCCAGTACTTC. This encodes CASSKGGGETQYF. The chain uses TRBV7-8 and TRBJ2-5; D is uncertain. The CDR3 contains 13 residues. The germline V gene encodes CDR1 SGHVS and CDR2 FQNEAQ. V was trimmed by 5 bases and J by 4 bases, leaving 11 bases between them.